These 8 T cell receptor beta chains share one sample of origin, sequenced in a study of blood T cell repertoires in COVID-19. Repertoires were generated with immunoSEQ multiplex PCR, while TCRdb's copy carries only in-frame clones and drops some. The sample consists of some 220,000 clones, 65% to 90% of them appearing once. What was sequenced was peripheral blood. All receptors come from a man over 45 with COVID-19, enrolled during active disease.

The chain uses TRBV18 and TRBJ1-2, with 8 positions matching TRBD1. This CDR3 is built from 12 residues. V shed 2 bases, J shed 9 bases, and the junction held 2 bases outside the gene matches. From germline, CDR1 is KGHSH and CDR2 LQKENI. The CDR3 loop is CASSPDRGRYTF. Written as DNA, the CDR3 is TGTGCCAGCTCACCAGACAGGGGACGCTACACCTTC.

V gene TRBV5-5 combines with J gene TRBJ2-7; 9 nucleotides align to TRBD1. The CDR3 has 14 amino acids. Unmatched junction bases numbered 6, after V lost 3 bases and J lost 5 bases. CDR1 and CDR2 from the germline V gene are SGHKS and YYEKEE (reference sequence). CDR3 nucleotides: TGTGCCAGCAGCTGGGGACAGGGCAACAACGAGCAGTACTTC. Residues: CASSWGQGNNEQYF.

Written as DNA, the CDR3 is TGTGCCAGCAGCTCCTCCTATCAGGGAACCGGGGAGCTGTTTTTT. Translated: CASSSSYQGTGELFF. This chain connects TRBV7-3 to TRBJ2-2; a possible D gene is TRBD1 (5 bases). Germline-derived CDR1 and CDR2 are SGHTA and FQGTGA. The CDR3 runs to 15 residues. The V end lost 4 bases, the J end lost 5 bases, and 14 bases lay between the germline ends.

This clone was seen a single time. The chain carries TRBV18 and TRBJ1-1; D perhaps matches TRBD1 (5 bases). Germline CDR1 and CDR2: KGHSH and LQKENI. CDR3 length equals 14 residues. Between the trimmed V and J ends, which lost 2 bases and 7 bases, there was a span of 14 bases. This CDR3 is CASSPVTGKLEAFF. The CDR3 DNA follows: TGTGCCAGCTCACCAGTAACAGGAAAACTTGAAGCTTTCTTT.

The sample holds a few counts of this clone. The CDR3 DNA follows: TGTGCCACCCGGACAGGGAACAATTCACCCCTCCACTTT. This sequence encodes CATRTGNNSPLHF. The V and J genes are TRBV19 and TRBJ1-6, with 8 positions matching TRBD1. Germline CDR1 and CDR2: LNHDA and SQIVND (reference sequence). This CDR3 comprises 13 residues. V shed 10 bases and J 7 bases; nucleotides not matched to a gene: 6.

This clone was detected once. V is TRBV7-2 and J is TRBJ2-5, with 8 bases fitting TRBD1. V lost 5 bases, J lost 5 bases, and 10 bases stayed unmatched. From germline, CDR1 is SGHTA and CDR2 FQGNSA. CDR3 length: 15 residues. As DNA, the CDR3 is TGTGCCAGCAGCCACCGGCAGGGGGCACGGGAGACCCAGTACTTC. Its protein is CASSHRQGARETQYF.

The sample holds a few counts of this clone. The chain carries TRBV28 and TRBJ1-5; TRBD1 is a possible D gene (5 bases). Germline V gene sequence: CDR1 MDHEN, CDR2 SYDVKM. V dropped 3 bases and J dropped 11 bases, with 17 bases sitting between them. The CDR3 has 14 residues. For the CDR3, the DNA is TGTGCCAGCAGTTTCGGACACGGGGCGGGGGCCCAGCATTTT. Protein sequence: CASSFGHGAGAQHF.

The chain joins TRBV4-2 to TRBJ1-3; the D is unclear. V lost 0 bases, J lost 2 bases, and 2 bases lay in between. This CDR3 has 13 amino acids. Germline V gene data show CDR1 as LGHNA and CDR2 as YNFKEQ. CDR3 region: CASSQDTGNTIYF. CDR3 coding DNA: TGTGCCAGCAGCCAAGACACTGGAAACACCATATATTTT.